Shown below are 32 T cell receptor beta chains from a single sample sequenced in a study of blood T cell repertoires in COVID-19. Produced via immunoSEQ multiplex PCR; TCRdb's table is partial and in-frame only. The sample includes some 300,000 clones, 85% to 90% of them seen just once. Specimen: PBMCs or T cells enriched from blood (not recorded which). The origin of the receptors is a woman under 40 who had recovered from COVID-19.

V usage is TRBV19 and J usage is TRBJ2-2; 7 nucleotides match TRBD2. Losses at the gene ends were 4 bases for V and 6 bases for J; bases not matched to a gene: 2. Per germline, CDR1 LNHDA and CDR2 SQIVND (reference sequence). This CDR3 is 13 amino acids long. The CDR3 reads CASSRTSAGELFF. DNA for the CDR3: TGTGCCAGTAGTAGGACTAGTGCCGGGGAGCTGTTTTTT.

The chain recombines TRBV29-1 with TRBJ1-2, with a weak D call TRBD1 (6 bases). Germline values: CDR1 SQVTM, CDR2 ANQGSEA. V lost 7 bases, J lost 3 bases, and 12 bases lay in between. The CDR3 runs to 12 residues. DNA for the CDR3: TGCAGCGGGGGGGGACACGACTATGGCTACACCTTC. Translated, it gives CSGGGHDYGYTF.

This clone came up once. V gene TRBV5-6 combines with J gene TRBJ2-7, with 9 bases aligning to TRBD1. The V gene end was trimmed by 4 bases and the J gene end by 7 bases; junction bases not matched to a gene: 6. This CDR3 is built from 13 residues. The germline CDR1 and CDR2 sequences are SGHDT and YYEEEE. The CDR3 DNA sequence: TGTGCCAGCAGCATACAGGGGGCGAGGGAGCAGTACTTC. This gives the protein CASSIQGAREQYF.

The V gene is TRBV7-9, the J gene TRBJ1-3; perhaps TRBD1 as D (5 bases). Germline V gene sequence: CDR1 SEHNR, CDR2 FQNEAQ (reference sequence). The germline V and J ends were trimmed by 5 bases and 7 bases, with 15 bases remaining between them. This CDR3 is 14 amino acids long. DNA for the CDR3: TGTGCCAGCAGCCCGGCCTTGGGGCGGAACACCATATATTTT. This encodes CASSPALGRNTIYF.

The rearrangement joins TRBV5-5 to TRBJ1-1; unclear D gene. Germline V CDR1 and CDR2: SGHKS, YYEKEE (reference sequence). The germline V and J ends were trimmed by 2 bases and 1 base, with 9 bases remaining between them. The CDR3 consists of 14 residues. This chain's CDR3 is CASSLEQWNTEAFF. Here the CDR3 DNA reads TGTGCCAGCAGCTTAGAACAGTGGAACACTGAAGCTTTCTTT.

The chain couples TRBV4-3 to TRBJ2-7; D gene uncertain. Trimming removed 0 bases from V and 6 bases from J, with 9 bases in between. The CDR3 spans 13 residues. Germline V gene lookup returns CDR1 LGHNA and CDR2 YSLEER. This CDR3 reads CASSQDPAPEQYF. In nucleotides, the CDR3 is TGCGCCAGCAGCCAAGACCCAGCGCCCGAGCAGTACTTC.

The CDR3 DNA reads as TGTGCCAGCAGGTCTCAGGGCATGAACACTGAAGCTTTCTTT. This codes for CASRSQGMNTEAFF. The chain carries TRBV6-5 and TRBJ1-1; TRBD1 might be the D (5 bases). Trimming removed 6 bases from V and 0 bases from J, with 11 bases in between. Looked up from germline, CDR1 is MNHEY and CDR2 is SVGAGI. The CDR3 sequence is 14 residues long.

The chain has TRBV27 and TRBJ2-7; TRBD1 matches at 9 bases. CDR3 size: 15 residues. CDR1 and CDR2 from the germline V gene are MNHEY and SMNVEV (reference sequence). Trimming at V came to 7 bases and at J to 6 bases, leaving 13 bases not matched to a gene. The CDR3 region has the DNA TGTGCCAGCAACCCCAAGGGACAGGGTACCTCCGAGCAGTACTTC. It yields the protein CASNPKGQGTSEQYF.

CDR3 amino acids: CASSPAVSEAFF. CDR3 bases: TGTGCCAGCAGTCCTGCGGTTTCTGAAGCTTTCTTT. The chain links TRBV12-3 or TRBV12-4 to TRBJ1-1; unclear D gene. CDR3 size: 12 residues. Between the trimmed V and J ends, which lost 5 bases and 6 bases, there was a span of 10 bases.

The chain carries TRBV27 and TRBJ2-3; TRBD1 aligns across 12 bases. The CDR3 spans 17 residues. Germline CDR1 is MNHEY and CDR2 is SMNVEV (reference sequence). J lost 3 bases, V lost 1 base, and 5 bases had no gene match. CDR3 DNA sequence: TGTGCCAGCAGTTTATGGGGGACAGGGGGCGGAACAGATACGCAGTATTTT. As protein: CASSLWGTGGGTDTQYF.

This clone came up once. The chain combines TRBV5-4 with TRBJ1-3; maybe TRBD1 (5 bases). V was cut by 3 bases and J by 0 bases, with 13 bases left in between. From germline, CDR1 is SGHNT and CDR2 YYREEE (reference sequence). The CDR3 is 16 amino acids. CDR3 DNA: TGTGCCAGCAGCTCTTGGGGCGGGGCCTCTGGAAACACCATATATTTT. This sequence encodes CASSSWGGASGNTIYF.

This chain links TRBV30 with TRBJ2-5; weak D call: TRBD2 (6 bases). Trimming shortened V by 4 bases and J by 1 base, and 10 bases separated the two germline ends. CDR3 length: 13 amino acids. Germline CDR1 GTSNPN, CDR2 SVGIG (reference sequence). The CDR3 loop is CAWTEGSQETQYF. In DNA, the CDR3 is TGTGCCTGGACGGAGGGGAGCCAAGAGACCCAGTACTTC.

The rearrangement joins TRBV16 to TRBJ1-1; the D is unclear. Germline lookup yields CDR1 KGHSY and CDR2 FQNENV. The V end was cut by 0 bases, the J end by 4 bases, with 12 bases between. The CDR3 runs 15 residues. As DNA, the CDR3 is TGTGCCAGCAGCCAATCCGGCGTGGAGGGCACTGAAGCTTTCTTT. This gives the protein CASSQSGVEGTEAFF.

The V gene is TRBV16, the J gene TRBJ1-4; no reliable D call. V gave up 0 bases and J gave up 7 bases, with 12 bases separating them. Germline-derived CDR1 and CDR2 are KGHSY and FQNENV. The CDR3 has 15 amino acids. The CDR3 DNA is TGTGCCAGCAGCCAATCGGTGGCAGGTTCTGAAAAACTGTTTTTT. Translated: CASSQSVAGSEKLFF. Complete variable domain (other parts from reference TRBV16 and TRBJ1-4): GEEVAQTPKHLVRGEGQKAKLYCAPIKGHSYVFWYQQVLKNEFKFLISFQNENVFDETGMPKERFSAKCLPNSPCSLEIQATKLEDSAVYFCASSQSVAGSEKLFFGSGTQLSVL.

The genes are TRBV7-2 and TRBJ1-3, with 9 bases matching TRBD1. Germline assignment: CDR1 SGHTA and CDR2 FQGNSA. The V gene end was trimmed by 5 bases and the J gene end by 4 bases; junction bases not matched to a gene: 6. The CDR3 spans 15 residues. This CDR3 reads CASSTGQGTGNTIYF. In nucleotides, the CDR3 is TGTGCCAGCAGCACCGGACAGGGGACCGGAAACACCATATATTTT.

This clone was detected only a few times. The DNA of the CDR3 is TGTGCCAGCAGCTTAGGTTTGGGCAGAAGCTCCTACAATGAGCAGTTCTTC. Residues: CASSLGLGRSSYNEQFF. The chain recombines TRBV7-8 with TRBJ2-1; D unclear. CDR1 is SGHVS, CDR2 FQNEAQ, per germline. The germline V and J ends were trimmed by 1 base and 0 bases, with 13 bases remaining between them. The CDR3 has 17 amino acids.

The V gene is TRBV6-5, the J gene TRBJ2-7; D call uncertain. Trimming left V 6 bases short and J 2 bases short, with 14 bases between. The CDR3 sequence is 14 residues long. Germline V gene lookup returns CDR1 MNHEY and CDR2 SVGAGI. CDR3 in DNA: TGTGCCAGCAGCCTTCTTCCCGCGCCCTACGAGCAGTACTTC. It translates to CASSLLPAPYEQYF.

The genes are TRBV21-1 and TRBJ1-5; the D call in the table, TRBD1, was not verified against the DNA. TRBV21-1 is a recognized pseudogene. CDR3 size: 16 residues. CDR3: CASTAIDRHSNQPQHF. The CDR3 region has the DNA TGTGCCAGCACCGCTATTGACAGACATAGCAATCAGCCCCAGCATTTT.

This chain connects TRBV2 to TRBJ2-7; 7 bases map to TRBD1. There are 15 residues in the CDR3. V was pared by 2 bases and J by 6 bases, with 10 bases of the junction left unmatched. Germline V lookup: CDR1 SNHLY, CDR2 FYNNEI. The CDR3 region is CASSEITGVGREQYF. In DNA form, the CDR3 reads TGTGCCAGCAGTGAAATAACAGGGGTCGGTCGCGAGCAGTACTTC.

The V gene is TRBV4-3, the J gene TRBJ2-1; maybe TRBD1 (6 bases). This CDR3 is 20 amino acids long. With 0 bases removed from V and 3 bases from J, the gap between germline ends came to 24 bases. Germline-derived CDR1 and CDR2 are LGHNA and YSLEER. CDR3 residues: CASSQERGHLTGFSYNEQFF. The CDR3 coding sequence is TGCGCCAGCAGCCAAGAAAGGGGACATCTTACAGGGTTCAGCTACAATGAGCAGTTCTTC.

This chain links TRBV6-5 with TRBJ1-1; 7 bases agree with TRBD1. The CDR3 contains 14 residues. V lost 10 bases, J lost 1 base, and 9 bases stayed unmatched. Germline V gene data show CDR1 as MNHEY and CDR2 as SVGAGI. CDR3 nucleotide sequence: TGTGCCACGAATAGGGACAGCTGGAACACTGAAGCTTTCTTT. Translating it yields CATNRDSWNTEAFF.

The chain uses TRBV3-1 (or the pseudogene TRBV3-2) and TRBJ2-1; 9 bases agree with TRBD2. The junction had 11 bases not matched to a gene; V was cut back by 6 bases and J by 8 bases. Germline CDR1 LGHDT, CDR2 YNNKEL (reference sequence). This CDR3 is 15 amino acids long. The CDR3 loop reads CASSRPGLAGYEQFF. CDR3 DNA sequence: TGTGCCAGCAGTCGACCGGGACTAGCCGGGTATGAGCAGTTCTTC.

J is TRBJ2-1 and V is TRBV18; the match to TRBD2 covers 7 bases. Trimming cost V 5 bases and J 0 bases; bases outside gene matches: 7. CDR1 and CDR2 from the germline V gene are KGHSH and LQKENI. The CDR3 sequence is 16 residues long. The CDR3 sequence is CASSERLASSYNEQFF. The CDR3 DNA reads as TGTGCCAGCTCAGAGAGACTAGCTAGCTCCTACAATGAGCAGTTCTTC.

This chain uses TRBV10-3 with TRBJ2-3, with 9 bases that match TRBD2. V lost 3 bases, J lost 0 bases, and 4 bases stayed unmatched. Germline loops: CDR1 ENHRY, CDR2 SYGVKD. The CDR3 runs 16 residues. The CDR3 reads CAISDRLAESTDTQYF. In DNA form, the CDR3 reads TGTGCCATCAGTGACCGACTAGCGGAAAGCACAGATACGCAGTATTTT.

The chain is built from TRBV7-2 and TRBJ1-1; D not certain. V shed 2 bases and J shed 3 bases, with 10 bases lying between them. The CDR3 contains 14 residues. Germline V gene data show CDR1 as SGHTA and CDR2 as FQGNSA. CDR3 loop: CASSLSVADTEAFF. The CDR3 DNA reads TGTGCCAGCAGCTTATCGGTGGCGGACACTGAAGCTTTCTTT.

The chain employs TRBV20-1 and TRBJ1-1, with D unresolved. In germline, CDR1 is DFQATT, CDR2 SNEGSKA (reference sequence). The CDR3 covers 11 residues. V lost 1 base and J 11 bases, leaving 11 bases between the germline ends. CDR3 sequence: CSARGGFMAFF. The CDR3 DNA sequence: TGCAGTGCTAGAGGAGGGTTTATGGCTTTCTTT.

The chain couples TRBV10-3 to TRBJ2-7, with 10 bases that match TRBD1. The CDR3 extends over 13 amino acids. Germline V gene data show CDR1 as ENHRY and CDR2 as SYGVKD. Germline trimming cut 7 bases from V and 5 bases from J; bases unmatched to any gene: 5. CDR3 nucleotides: TGTGCCATCACCGCCGGGACAGGGGACGAGCAGTACTTC. Amino acids: CAITAGTGDEQYF.

The V call is TRBV5-1, the J call TRBJ2-1; TRBD1 aligns across 9 bases. The CDR3 spans 16 residues. V shed 1 base, J shed 7 bases, and the junction held 9 bases outside the gene matches. The germline CDR1 and CDR2 sequences are SGHRS and YFSETQ. DNA of the CDR3: TGCGCCAGCAGCTTGAACCCGGGACAGGGCTATAATGAGCAGTTCTTC. Translating it yields CASSLNPGQGYNEQFF.

This clone was picked up a small number of times. Other DNA sequences in the same sample also yield this CDR3. The genes are TRBV18 and TRBJ2-7; 9 bases are shared with TRBD2. This CDR3 is 15 amino acids long. The germline V gene encodes CDR1 KGHSH and CDR2 LQKENI. The junction had 3 bases not matched to a gene; V was cut back by 0 bases and J by 3 bases. The CDR3 loop is CASSPPSGGSYEQYF. The CDR3 DNA follows: TGTGCCAGCTCACCACCTAGCGGGGGTAGCTACGAGCAGTACTTC. The whole variable domain, remainder taken from reference TRBV18 and TRBJ2-7, is NAGVMQNPRHLVRRRGQEARLRCSPMKGHSHVYWYRQLPEEGLKFMVYLQKENIIDESGMPKERFSAEFPKEGPSILRIQQVVRGDSAAYFCASSPPSGGSYEQYFGPGTRLTVT.

CDR3: CATSPGTGDTDTQYF. The CDR3 DNA is TGTGCCACCAGCCCCGGGACAGGCGACACAGATACGCAGTATTTT. This chain uses TRBV15 with TRBJ2-3; 8 bases align to TRBD1. Germline CDR1 reads LNHNV; CDR2 reads YYDKDF (reference sequence). J lost 2 bases, V lost 5 bases, and 6 bases had no gene match. The CDR3 extends over 15 amino acids.

The chain couples TRBV30 to TRBJ1-6; 9 bases map to TRBD1. CDR3 length: 15 residues. With 0 bases clipped from V and 5 bases from J, the junction kept 2 bases outside the gene matches. Germline lookup yields CDR1 GTSNPN and CDR2 SVGIG (reference sequence). DNA of the CDR3: TGTGCCTGGAGTGTCCGGGACAGGGATAATTCACCCCTCCACTTT. It translates to CAWSVRDRDNSPLHF. The whole variable domain, remainder taken from reference TRBV30 and TRBJ1-6, is SQTIHQWPATLVQPVGSPLSLECTVEGTSNPNLYWYRQAAGRGLQLLFYSVGIGQISSEVPQNLSASRPQDRQFILSSKKLLLSDSGFYLCAWSVRDRDNSPLHFGNGTRLTVT.

This clone was seen a single time. V and J are TRBV21-1 and TRBJ2-4; the table's TRBD1 call for D was not verified on the DNA. TRBV21-1 is a pseudogene locus. The CDR3 has 19 residues. As DNA, the CDR3 is TGTGCCAGCAGCGGACCCCAGAGACAGGGGGTCGGGACCAAAAACATTCAGTACTTC. Translated, it gives CASSGPQRQGVGTKNIQYF.